Reported below is one T cell receptor beta chain. These data are taken from a study of T cell responses to AZD1222 COVID-19 vaccine. The wider study: Some second doses came at about 4 weeks and others at about 12 weeks; these were pooled.

Germline lookup yields CDR1 LNHNV and CDR2 YYDKDF (reference sequence). This CDR3 has 14 amino acids. V lost 4 bases and J 4 bases, leaving 11 bases between the germline ends. TCRdb keeps only in-frame clones here, not all; method: immunoSEQ multiplex PCR. Among roughly 140,000 clones, around 88% were seen once, and the ten largest hold nearly 3.5%. The sequencing used peripheral blood, collected on day 0 of AZD1222 vaccination. This clonotype was obtained from an adult in good health. V gene TRBV15 combines with J gene TRBJ1-3; weak D call: TRBD1 (5 bases). CDR3 amino acids: CATSTFGGGNTIYF. The CDR3 DNA reads as TGTGCCACCAGCACTTTCGGGGGGGGAAACACCATATATTTT. The full variable domain, its missing parts supplied by reference TRBV15 and TRBJ1-3, is DAMVIQNPRYQVTQFGKPVTLSCSQTLNHNVMYWYQQKSSQAPKLLFHYYDKDFNNEADTPDNFQSRRPNTSFCFLDIRSPGLGDTAMYLCATSTFGGGNTIYFGEGSWLTVV.